Each of the 24 T cell receptor beta chains below was sequenced from the same sample in a study of T cells after posttransplantation cyclophosphamide. Profiling relied on immunoSEQ multiplex PCR, and the TCRdb table lists in-frame clones only, not all of them. Counted here are about 3,800 clones, over 85% occurring once; the ten biggest clones make up less than 0.75%. The source material was naive CD4+ T cells sorted from PBMCs. Source of these receptors: a man in his fifties or sixties.

The V gene is TRBV10-2, the J gene TRBJ1-6; D possibly corresponds to TRBD1 (6 bases). CDR1 and CDR2 (germline): WSHSY, SAAADI. The V gene lost 5 bases and the J gene lost 14 bases, with 10 bases spanning the gap. The CDR3 extends over 11 amino acids. CDR3 in amino acids: CASSSPGALHF. The CDR3 region has the DNA TGCGCCAGCAGTTCCCCAGGGGCCCTCCACTTT.

This chain joins TRBV5-1 and TRBJ2-4; possibly TRBD2 for D (6 bases). The CDR3 covers 14 residues. Trimming took off 2 bases at V and 7 bases at J, with 13 bases between the two ends. Germline V gene lookup returns CDR1 SGHRS and CDR2 YFSETQ. The CDR3: CASSLWQGGNIQYF. In DNA form, the CDR3 reads TGCGCCAGCAGCTTATGGCAGGGAGGCAACATTCAGTACTTC.

This sequence joins TRBV4-2 and TRBJ2-7; 12 positions agree with TRBD2. CDR3 length equals 16 residues. From germline, CDR1 is LGHNA and CDR2 YNFKEQ. Trimming cost V 4 bases and J 4 bases; bases outside gene matches: 8. CDR3: CASSPGRTSGKYEQYF. CDR3 DNA: TGTGCCAGCAGCCCTGGGAGGACTAGCGGGAAGTACGAGCAGTACTTC.

The chain joins TRBV5-1 to TRBJ1-2; 9 positions agree with TRBD1. This CDR3 is 15 amino acids long. V shed 0 bases, J shed 8 bases, and the junction held 8 bases outside the gene matches. CDR1 and CDR2 (germline): SGHRS, YFSETQ. CDR3 sequence reads: CASSLAAVTGGGYTF. In DNA form, the CDR3 reads TGCGCCAGCAGCTTGGCCGCCGTGACAGGGGGAGGCTACACCTTC.

This chain connects TRBV5-1 to TRBJ2-1; TRBD2 matches at 9 bases. CDR3 size: 16 residues. V was clipped by 0 bases and J by 9 bases; unmatched bases: 10. Germline V gene lookup returns CDR1 SGHRS and CDR2 YFSETQ. The CDR3 DNA sequence: TGCGCCAGCAGCTTGGGGGCTGGCGGGGGGGCCGGTGAGCAGTTCTTC. It translates to CASSLGAGGGAGEQFF.

The chain couples TRBV28 to TRBJ1-5, with 10 nucleotides matching TRBD1. The CDR3 extends over 16 amino acids. The V and J ends lost 9 bases and 5 bases, in that order; junction bases with no gene match: 13. Germline V gene data show CDR1 as MDHEN and CDR2 as SYDVKM. This CDR3 reads CASQGMTGGWDQPQHF. The CDR3 bases are TGTGCCAGTCAAGGGATGACAGGGGGCTGGGATCAGCCCCAGCATTTT.

The chain couples TRBV15 to TRBJ2-5, with D tentatively TRBD2 (6 bases). The CDR3 is 19 residues long. In germline, CDR1 is LNHNV, CDR2 YYDKDF (reference sequence). With 1 base removed from V and 5 bases from J, the gap between germline ends came to 26 bases. The CDR3 reads CATSRGSGLLGDGGETQYF. Written as DNA, the CDR3 is TGTGCCACCAGCAGAGGTTCTGGACTACTCGGGGATGGAGGGGAGACCCAGTACTTC.

The J gene is TRBJ1-1, the V gene TRBV5-4, with 9 bases identical to TRBD1. CDR1 is SGHNT and CDR2 is YYREEE in the germline V gene (reference sequence). V was pared by 4 bases and J by 6 bases, with 16 bases of the junction left unmatched. The CDR3 has 17 residues. The CDR3 DNA is TGTGCCAGCAGCCCCAGTGTCGGGACAGGGCTCATCGCTGAAGCTTTCTTT. Translation: CASSPSVGTGLIAEAFF. The full variable domain, completed using reference TRBV5-4 and TRBJ1-1, is ETGVTQSPTHLIKTRGQQVTLRCSSQSGHNTVSWYQQALGQGPQFIFQYYREEENGRGNFPPRFSGLQFPNYSSELNVNALELDDSALYLCASSPSVGTGLIAEAFFGQGTRLTVV.

CDR3 sequence reads: CASSNLVAANTEAFF. The CDR3 nucleotides are TGTGCCAGCAGTAACCTAGTTGCCGCAAACACTGAAGCTTTCTTT. This rearrangement joins TRBV6-1 to TRBJ1-1; D is uncertain. There are 15 residues in the CDR3. Germline V gives CDR1 MNHNS, CDR2 SASEGT. V lost 5 bases and J lost 2, with 15 bases in between.

The chain recombines TRBV19 with TRBJ1-1; D is perhaps TRBD1 (5 bases). This CDR3 has 13 residues. Germline lookup yields CDR1 LNHDA and CDR2 SQIVND (reference sequence). The V and J ends lost 5 bases and 5 bases respectively, with 12 bases between them. CDR3: CASSSAGRTEAFF. CDR3 DNA sequence: TGTGCCAGTAGTTCGGCGGGGCGGACTGAAGCTTTCTTT.

The genes are TRBV4-1 and TRBJ2-1, with TRBD2 matching over 10 bases. The V gene end was trimmed by 6 bases and the J gene end by 8 bases; junction bases not matched to a gene: 10. The germline V gene has CDR1 MGHRA and CDR2 YSYEKL. The CDR3 runs to 15 residues. This CDR3 is CASSQGLAQVYEQFF. CDR3 coding DNA: TGCGCCAGCAGTCAGGGACTAGCGCAAGTTTATGAGCAGTTCTTC.

The CDR3 protein is CANDGTRTSGIGEQFF. CDR3 bases: TGTGCCAACGACGGTACAAGGACTAGCGGGATCGGTGAGCAGTTCTTC. V is TRBV5-8 and J is TRBJ2-1; 12 bases map to TRBD2. J was trimmed by 9 bases and V by 9 bases; bases with no gene match: 16. The CDR3 runs 16 residues. Germline loops: CDR1 SGHTS, CDR2 YDEGEE.

This clone was counted once. This CDR3 is CASSRLQGPNGYTF. The DNA for the CDR3 is TGTGCCAGCAGCCGACTACAGGGGCCAAATGGCTACACCTTC. This sequence joins TRBV27 and TRBJ1-2; the match to TRBD1 covers 7 bases. The J segment lost 6 bases and the V segment lost 6 bases, leaving 10 bases of the junction unmatched. Germline loops: CDR1 MNHEY, CDR2 SMNVEV (reference sequence). CDR3 size: 14 residues.

J is TRBJ1-3 and V is TRBV2; the D is unclear. This CDR3 is built from 15 residues. V dropped 8 bases and J dropped 2 bases, with 16 bases sitting between them. The V gene's germline CDR1 is SNHLY and CDR2 FYNNEI. CDR3 region: CASCYDVSPGNTIYF. As DNA, the CDR3 is TGTGCCAGCTGCTACGATGTGTCGCCTGGAAACACCATATATTTT.

V usage is TRBV27 and J usage is TRBJ2-1; the match to TRBD2 covers 12 bases. This CDR3 is built from 15 residues. V lost 5 bases and J lost 7; bases outside the gene matches: 6. Germline V gene data show CDR1 as MNHEY and CDR2 as SMNVEV (reference sequence). Here the CDR3 DNA reads TGTGCCAGCAGTGCCAGACTAGCGGGAGCTAATGAGCAGTTCTTC. Residues: CASSARLAGANEQFF.

This sequence joins TRBV18 and TRBJ1-5; 7 bases map to TRBD1. This CDR3 region has 15 residues. V shed 4 bases, J shed 3 bases, and the junction held 6 bases outside the gene matches. Per the germline V gene, CDR1 is KGHSH and CDR2 is LQKENI. DNA of the CDR3: TGTGCCAGCTCACTTACAGGGGCCGTCAATCAGCCCCAGCATTTT. Residues: CASSLTGAVNQPQHF.

This chain joins TRBV5-1 and TRBJ2-5; D call uncertain. The CDR3 consists of 13 residues. The ends were cut back, 4 bases at V and 3 bases at J, with 10 bases in the middle. Looked up from germline, CDR1 is SGHRS and CDR2 is YFSETQ. The CDR3 loop reads CASSMAGEETQYF. The CDR3 DNA follows: TGCGCCAGCAGCATGGCCGGAGAAGAGACCCAGTACTTC.

V and J are TRBV6-5 and TRBJ1-2, with 7 bases identical to TRBD1. CDR1 is MNHEY, CDR2 SVGAGI, per germline. The trim removed 5 bases at V and 7 bases at J, leaving 13 bases unmatched. The CDR3 is made up of 15 amino acids. The CDR3 region is CASSRQGPIIGGYTF. Here the CDR3 DNA reads TGTGCCAGCAGTCGACAGGGTCCGATAATTGGTGGCTACACCTTC.

The chain is built from TRBV4-3 and TRBJ2-1; the match to TRBD2 covers 9 bases. J was trimmed by 7 bases and V by 3 bases; bases with no gene match: 7. This CDR3 has 15 amino acids. Germline CDR1 and CDR2: LGHNA and YSLEER. The CDR3 spells CASSHTQAGGNEQFF. In DNA, the CDR3 is TGCGCCAGCAGCCACACCCAAGCGGGGGGTAATGAGCAGTTCTTC.

The chain recombines TRBV4-3 with TRBJ2-7, with TRBD2 as a possible D gene (6 bases). V gave up 7 bases and J gave up 2 bases, with 18 bases separating them. The germline CDR1 and CDR2 sequences are LGHNA and YSLEER. The CDR3 contains 15 residues. For the CDR3, the DNA is TGCGCCAGCATGCGCATAGGGACTGGGACCTACGAGCAGTACTTC. Translation gives CASMRIGTGTYEQYF.

In regard to this clone: Different DNA sequences within this sample yield the same CDR3. The rearrangement uses TRBV30 and TRBJ1-6; 9 bases are shared with TRBD1. CDR1 is GTSNPN and CDR2 is SVGIG in the germline V gene (reference sequence). The CDR3 is 15 residues long. The V and J ends lost 0 bases and 10 bases, in that order; junction bases with no gene match: 7. CDR3 sequence reads: CAWSVGDRVKSPLHF. CDR3 sequence (DNA): TGTGCCTGGAGTGTAGGGGACAGGGTAAAATCACCCCTCCACTTT.

V gene TRBV7-3 combines with J gene TRBJ2-1; 7 nucleotides match TRBD2. Per the germline V gene, CDR1 is SGHTA and CDR2 is FQGTGA. This CDR3 has 14 residues. The junction had 9 bases not matched to a gene; V was cut back by 8 bases and J by 5 bases. The CDR3 DNA is TGTGCCAGCTCAAAGGCAGCGGGAAACAATGAGCAGTTCTTC. This translates into CASSKAAGNNEQFF.

V is TRBV18 and J is TRBJ2-3, with 10 bases aligning to TRBD2. The V gene end was trimmed by 6 bases and the J gene end by 2 bases; junction bases not matched to a gene: 5. There are 15 residues in the CDR3. Germline CDR1 KGHSH, CDR2 LQKENI. This CDR3 is CASSPTSGYTDTQYF. The CDR3 nucleotides read TGTGCCAGCTCGCCGACTAGCGGGTACACAGATACGCAGTATTTT.

V and J are TRBV18 and TRBJ2-2, with a weak D call TRBD1 (6 bases). The V and J ends lost 5 bases and 2 bases respectively, with 9 bases between them. The CDR3 consists of 14 residues. Germline V gives CDR1 KGHSH, CDR2 LQKENI. The CDR3 protein is CASSMDSNTGELFF. The CDR3 nucleotides read TGTGCCAGCTCAATGGACAGCAACACCGGGGAGCTGTTTTTT. The full variable domain, completed using reference TRBV18 and TRBJ2-2, is NAGVMQNPRHLVRRRGQEARLRCSPMKGHSHVYWYRQLPEEGLKFMVYLQKENIIDESGMPKERFSAEFPKEGPSILRIQQVVRGDSAAYFCASSMDSNTGELFFGEGSRLTVL.